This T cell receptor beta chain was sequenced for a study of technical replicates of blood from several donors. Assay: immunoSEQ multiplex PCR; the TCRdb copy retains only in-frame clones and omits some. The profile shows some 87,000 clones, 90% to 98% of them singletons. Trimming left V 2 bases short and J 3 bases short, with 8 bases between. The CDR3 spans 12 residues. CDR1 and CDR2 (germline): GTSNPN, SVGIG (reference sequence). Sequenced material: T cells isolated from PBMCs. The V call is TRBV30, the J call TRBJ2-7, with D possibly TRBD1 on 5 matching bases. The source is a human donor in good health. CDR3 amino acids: CAWSRQGYEQYF. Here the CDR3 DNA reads TGTGCCTGGAGTCGGCAGGGCTACGAGCAGTACTTC.